This T cell receptor (beta chain) emerged from a study of T cell responses to AZD1222 COVID-19 vaccine. Findings of the study overall: A reported finding is that nearly half of spike-specific TCRs target unmutated variant regions. The peak T cell response came first, and repertoires were sampled only after it. Clonal diversity may have been underestimated, and the donors were mostly white British, with more females than males.

Looked up from germline, CDR1 is LNHDA and CDR2 is SQIVND (reference sequence). This CDR3 is built from 12 residues. The V gene lost 4 bases and the J gene lost 0 bases, with 4 bases spanning the gap. Assay used: immunoSEQ multiplex PCR; TCRdb lists only in-frame clones, some missing. The table shows around 120,000 clones, with less than 90% occurring only once. This clone showed up just a few times. The target antigen is unknown. The TCR was taken from an adult in good health. The chain is built from TRBV19 and TRBJ2-7; D gene unclear. Specimen: peripheral blood, collected on day 0 of AZD1222 vaccination. The CDR3 sequence: CASSTGSYEQYF. The CDR3 DNA sequence: TGTGCCAGTAGTACCGGCTCCTACGAGCAGTACTTC. The full variable domain, with the rest looked up from reference TRBV19 and TRBJ2-7, is DGGITQSPKYLFRKEGQNVTLSCEQNLNHDAMYWYRQDPGQGLRLIYYSQIVNDFQKGDIAEGYSVSREKKESFPLTVTSAQKNPTAFYLCASSTGSYEQYFGPGTRLTVT.